The T cell receptor (beta chain) under discussion was sequenced for a study of cytomegalovirus exposure and HLA in healthy donors. Germline-derived CDR1 and CDR2 are KGHSH and LQKENI. The CDR3 consists of 14 residues. Trimming left V 4 bases short and J 0 bases short, with 9 bases between. In this sample, this clone turned up a few times. The PCR made use of 60 Vbeta and 13 Jbeta primers. Sequencing used immunoSEQ multiplex PCR; TCRdb keeps in-frame clones, though not all of them. Of 120,000 or so clones in the sample, under 85% were seen once. The chain recombines TRBV18 with TRBJ1-1; D is perhaps TRBD1 (6 bases). The receptor's source is a woman in her forties or fifties in good health and CMV-seropositive. Sequencing was carried out using PBMCs. Written as DNA, the CDR3 is TGTGCCAGCTCACTAGGACAGATGAACACTGAAGCTTTCTTT. The encoded protein is CASSLGQMNTEAFF.